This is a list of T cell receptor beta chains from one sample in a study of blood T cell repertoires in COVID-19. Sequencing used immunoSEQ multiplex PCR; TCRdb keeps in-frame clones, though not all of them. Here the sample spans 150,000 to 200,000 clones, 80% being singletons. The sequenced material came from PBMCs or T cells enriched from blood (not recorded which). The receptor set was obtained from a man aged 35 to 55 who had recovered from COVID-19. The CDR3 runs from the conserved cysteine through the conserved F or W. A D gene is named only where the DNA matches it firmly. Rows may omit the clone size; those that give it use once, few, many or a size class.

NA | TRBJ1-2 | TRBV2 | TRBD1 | CASSEAGQDYGYTF | TGTGCCAGCAGTGAAGCGGGACAGGATTATGGCTACACCTTC
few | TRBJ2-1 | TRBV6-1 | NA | CASSEASGYPGFF | TGTGCCAGCAGTGAAGCTTCCGGGTACCCTGGGTTCTTC
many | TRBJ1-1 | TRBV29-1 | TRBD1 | CSVDRQGANTEAFF | TGCAGCGTCGATCGACAGGGGGCGAACACTGAAGCTTTCTTT
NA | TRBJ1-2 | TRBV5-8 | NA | CASSLRGGYGYTF | TGTGCCAGCAGCTTAAGGGGAGGCTATGGCTACACCTTC
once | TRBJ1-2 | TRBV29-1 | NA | CSVAQTSDYGYTF | TGCAGCGTTGCGCAGACTTCTGACTATGGCTACACCTTC
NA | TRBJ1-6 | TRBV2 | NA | CASTSVAYNSPLHF | TGTGCCAGCACTAGTGTAGCCTATAATTCACCCCTCCACTTT
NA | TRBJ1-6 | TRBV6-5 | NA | CASRAGDGAPLHF | TGTGCCAGCCGGGCAGGGGATGGAGCACCCCTCCACTTT
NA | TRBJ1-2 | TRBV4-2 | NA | CASSQDSGNLINGYTF | TGTGCCAGCAGCCAAGATAGCGGCAACCTTATCAATGGCTACACCTTC
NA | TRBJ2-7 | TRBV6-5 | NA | CASSFKGVLYEQYF | TGTGCCAGCAGTTTTAAGGGGGTACTCTACGAGCAGTACTTC
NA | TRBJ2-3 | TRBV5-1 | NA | CASSWGVRRGTDTQYF | TGCGCCAGCAGCTGGGGGGTGAGGCGGGGCACAGATACGCAGTATTTT
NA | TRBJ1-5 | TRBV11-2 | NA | CASSLYNQPQHF | TGTGCCAGCAGCTTATACAATCAGCCCCAGCATTTT
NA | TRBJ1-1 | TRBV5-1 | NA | CASSLVGAGLNTEAFF | TGCGCCAGCAGCTTGGTTGGAGCCGGTCTAAACACTGAAGCTTTCTTT
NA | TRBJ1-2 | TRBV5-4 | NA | CASSPREAGGRGYTF | TGTGCCAGCAGCCCCAGGGAGGCAGGAGGAAGAGGCTACACCTTC
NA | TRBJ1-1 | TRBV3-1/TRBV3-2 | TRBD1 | CASSQPGGYTEAFF | TGTGCCAGCAGCCAACCAGGGGGCTACACTGAAGCTTTCTTT
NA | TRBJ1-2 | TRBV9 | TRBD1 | CASSPTGTEYGYTF | TGTGCCAGCAGCCCCACCGGGACAGAATATGGCTACACCTTC
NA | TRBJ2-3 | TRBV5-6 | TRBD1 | CASYRGDLSTDTQYF | TGTGCCAGCTACAGGGGGGATTTAAGCACAGATACGCAGTATTTT
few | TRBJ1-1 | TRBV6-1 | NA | CASSEYPGGMNTEAFF | TGTGCCAGCAGTGAATACCCCGGGGGGATGAACACTGAAGCTTTCTTT
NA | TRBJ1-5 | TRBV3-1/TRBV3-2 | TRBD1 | CASSQDRGRARQPQHF | TGTGCCAGCAGCCAGGACAGGGGGCGAGCACGTCAGCCCCAGCATTTT
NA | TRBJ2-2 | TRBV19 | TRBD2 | CATTLAGDAGELFF | TGTGCCACCACACTAGCGGGGGACGCCGGGGAGCTGTTTTTT
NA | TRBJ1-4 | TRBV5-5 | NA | CASWDTTNEKLFF | TGTGCCAGCTGGGACACGACGAATGAAAAACTGTTTTTT
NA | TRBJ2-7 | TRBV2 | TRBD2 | CASRAGGGSYEQYF | TGTGCCAGCAGAGCGGGGGGGGGCTCCTACGAGCAGTACTTC
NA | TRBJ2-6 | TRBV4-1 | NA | CASSQHRVAGANVLTF | TGCGCCAGCAGCCAACACAGGGTCGCGGGGGCCAACGTCCTGACTTTC